These T cell receptor beta chains were read from a single sample in a study of cytomegalovirus exposure and HLA in healthy donors. Using immunoSEQ multiplex PCR, the repertoire was profiled, and TCRdb retains in-frame clones only, with some absent. Of about 150,000 clones in the sample, about 75% were seen once. The sample comprised PBMCs. These receptors were obtained from a woman aged 40 to 55 in good health and CMV-seronegative. CDR3s leave out the opening cysteine and the closing phenylalanine or tryptophan. Clone size is not always given. Where it is, it says once, few, many or a class for expanded clones.

TRBV4-1 | few | ASSQILGGPKETQY
TRBV6-1 | NA | ASRETGVRVTDTQY
TRBV28 | few | ASSLGTGDRSPLH
TRBV30 | NA | AWSSDRVRGYGYT
TRBV2 | NA | ASWVLGGGPQETQY
TRBV5-6 | few | ASSKPHSGANVLT
TRBV7-3 | NA | ASGRNMNTEAF
TRBV7-2 | NA | ASSPQGQGADTQY
TRBV7-2 | NA | ASGRKQLYGYT
TRBV5-4 | NA | ASSSNRGSSPLH
TRBV28 | NA | ASTPGQVYNSPLH
TRBV28 | NA | ASSPGQVKWHEQY
TRBV19 | NA | ASSTRQANEQF
TRBV7-9 | once | ASSPKTSGYEQY
TRBV5-1 | NA | ASTDGTGIYEQY
TRBV4-1 | NA | ASRRQFEDNSPLH
TRBV5-1 | few | ASSFPPGQLQETQY
TRBV2 | NA | ASSELWSGGADTQY
TRBV30 | NA | AWSVDRGIYEQY
TRBV19 | NA | ASSIRQQETQY
TRBV2 | NA | ASSTDRGQQPQH
TRBV29-1 | once | SVVGSSYEQY
TRBV28 | NA | ASSLWVLAGGPGEQF
TRBV28 | NA | ASREAADTQY
TRBV11-2 | once | ASSFPGMNTEAF
TRBV5-1 | NA | ASSLDSGQVYEQY
TRBV29-1 | NA | SVVGLQAYEQY
TRBV7-2 | NA | ASTPSAGVNIQY
TRBV30 | NA | AWSVRLGGT
TRBV7-9 | NA | ASSSWLGGENSANYGYT
TRBV7-9 | NA | ASSAIAGGQHNEQF
TRBV6-1 | few | ATRDRTNYGYT
TRBV30 | NA | AWMSGFSRSSEAF
TRBV7-2 | NA | ASSLGPGLYGYT
TRBV7-2 | NA | ASSFQGMGSYEQY
TRBV15 | NA | ATSRVGVYGYT
TRBV11-3 | NA | ASSLDGPSGVQY
TRBV29-1 | once | SVGSPADNYGYT
TRBV27 | few | ASSPFSNTGELF
TRBV5-1 | NA | ASNRGGSTDTQY
TRBV19 | NA | ASALLGKESAEAF
TRBV5-4 | few | ASRGRTGDNTIY
TRBV19 | NA | ASRDRSIGNTIY
TRBV4-1 | NA | ASSQDHERGMDTQY
TRBV2 | NA | ASSGQGRGTDTQY
TRBV25-1 | NA | ASSEYRGTVYGYT